The rows below give T cell receptor beta chains drawn from one sample of a study of T cell changes during pregnancy in multiple sclerosis. Using immunoSEQ multiplex PCR, the repertoire was profiled, and TCRdb retains in-frame clones only, with some absent. The sample lists just over 20,000 clones, 70% to 90% occurring once. The sample here was CD8+ T cells from peripheral blood mononuclear cells, taken in the second trimester of pregnancy. Receptors originate from a female donor in good health, enrolled as a control in a pregnancy study. The CDR3 runs from the conserved cysteine through the conserved F or W.

j_call | v_call | cdr3_aa
TRBJ2-1 | TRBV27 | CASSPIAGVARNEQFF
TRBJ2-1 | TRBV7-9 | CASSFLKRASSYNEQFF
TRBJ2-1 | TRBV29-1 | CSPGGLAGGLRSKEQFF
TRBJ2-6 | TRBV19 | CASSIDLVSGANVLTF
TRBJ1-1 | TRBV5-4 | CASSSQRNTEAFF
TRBJ2-2 | TRBV27 | CASSPGLAGVAGELFF
TRBJ2-7 | TRBV27 | CASTVPGTGGVEQYF
TRBJ2-7 | TRBV6-1 | CASSENDGDRGDEQYF
TRBJ1-5 | TRBV28 | CASSSLVSVQPQHF
TRBJ2-5 | TRBV7-9 | CASSSPTTGGDPKETQYF
TRBJ2-3 | TRBV27 | CASSFGTGGTDTQYF
TRBJ1-2 | TRBV5-1 | CASSLVFGAVQGSAQGYTF
TRBJ2-1 | TRBV30 | CAWSAGTGGRDEQFF
TRBJ1-5 | TRBV25-1 | CASSEGAQQPQHF
TRBJ2-5 | TRBV5-6 | CASSLGAGAETQYF
TRBJ1-5 | TRBV11-2 | CASSPEVGNQPQHF
TRBJ2-3 | TRBV11-2 | CASSLEYTGLAGFTDTQYF
TRBJ2-6 | TRBV4-1 | CASSQVRGEGANVLTF
TRBJ1-4 | TRBV4-3 | CASSRSDEKLFF
TRBJ2-7 | TRBV4-1 | CASSPIGGGAYEQYF
TRBJ2-1 | TRBV28 | CASSLRTSGRISYNEQFF
TRBJ2-1 | TRBV5-4 | CASSPARSYNEQFF